The 9 T cell receptor beta chains in this list originate from one sample, sequenced in a study of read filtering for tumor transcriptome and immune sequencing. This library used roughly 400 ng RNA and molecular barcoded adaptors spanning alpha/delta and beta/gamma chains. TCRdb itself ran the reads through MiXCR, one entry per CDR3 protein. This table holds around 35,000 distinct CDR3 sequences, roughly 13% found once. Sequencing used a population of CD138-negative cells sorted from bone marrow. Receptors originate from a donor at least 40 years old with multiple myeloma.

The chain has TRBV7-9 and TRBJ1-1; 9 positions match TRBD1. Looked up from germline, CDR1 is SEHNR and CDR2 is FQNEAQ (reference sequence). CDR3 length equals 13 residues. V shed 6 bases and J 7 bases; nucleotides not matched to a gene: 6. CDR3 sequence: CASRQGTGLEAFF. The DNA for the CDR3 is TGTGCCAGCAGACAGGGGACAGGGCTTGAAGCTTTCTTT.

This clonotype appeared many times. This sequence joins TRBV5-1 and TRBJ2-5; TRBD1 agrees at 7 bases. Germline V CDR1 and CDR2: SGHRS, YFSETQ. Trimming took 4 bases from V and 3 from J; bases not matched to a gene: 3. The CDR3 contains 13 residues. CDR3 DNA: TGCGCCAGCAGCCCAGGGACAGAAGAGACCCAGTACTTC. It encodes CASSPGTEETQYF. The full variable domain, its missing parts supplied by reference TRBV5-1 and TRBJ2-5, is KAGVTQTPRYLIKTRGQQVTLSCSPISGHRSVSWYQQTPGQGLQFLFEYFSETQRNKGNFPGRFSGRQFSNSRSEMNVSTLELGDSALYLCASSPGTEETQYFGPGTRLLVL.

This clonotype was observed a handful of times. The chain uses TRBV7-8 and TRBJ2-7; 14 positions match TRBD2. The length of the CDR3 is 15 residues. The V segment lost 5 bases and the J segment 4 bases; nucleotides outside the gene matches: 4. Germline CDR1 reads SGHVS; CDR2 reads FQNEAQ. DNA of the CDR3: TGTGCCAGCAGCGTACGACTAGCGGGGGGGTACGAGCAGTACTTC. Its protein is CASSVRLAGGYEQYF.

A note on this clonotype: This clone may be a read error of a much larger clone one base away. This chain joins TRBV6-1 and TRBJ1-1; D call uncertain. Between the trimmed V and J ends, which lost 9 bases and 1 base, there was a span of 6 bases. Looked up from germline, CDR1 is MNHNS and CDR2 is SASEGT. The CDR3 contains 11 residues. CDR3 DNA: TGTGCCAGTGGCAGGAACACTGAAGCTTTCTTT. The encoded protein is CASGRNTEAFF.

Written as DNA, the CDR3 is TGTGCCAGCAGCGCGGGACGGCGGCAGTACTTC. This gives the protein CASSAGRRQYF. The chain carries TRBV7-2 and TRBJ2-7; weak D call: TRBD2 (6 bases). CDR3 size: 11 residues. V was trimmed by 5 bases and J by 9 bases, leaving 11 bases between them. CDR1 and CDR2 from the germline V gene are SGHTA and FQGNSA.

This chain uses TRBV15 with TRBJ2-5; 7 bases fit TRBD2. J lost 4 bases, V lost 5 bases, and 4 bases had no gene match. Germline V CDR1 and CDR2: LNHNV, YYDKDF (reference sequence). The CDR3 is 13 residues long. The CDR3 DNA reads TGTGCCACCAGCGGCATAGCGGGAGAGACCCAGTACTTC. This sequence encodes CATSGIAGETQYF.

There are many counts of this clonotype. The chain combines TRBV7-9 with TRBJ1-1, with 7 bases that match TRBD1. The CDR3 covers 14 residues. Germline CDR1 reads SEHNR; CDR2 reads FQNEAQ (reference sequence). V dropped 3 bases and J dropped 0; count of bases not matched to a gene: 1. CDR3 sequence reads: CASSLDRMNTEAFF. CDR3 in DNA: TGTGCCAGCAGCTTGGACAGGATGAACACTGAAGCTTTCTTT.

This clonotype was counted many times. V usage is TRBV15 and J usage is TRBJ2-5; 14 positions match TRBD2. CDR3 length equals 19 residues. Losses at the gene ends were 1 base for V and 0 bases for J; bases not matched to a gene: 7. The V gene's germline CDR1 is LNHNV and CDR2 YYDKDF (reference sequence). The CDR3 is CATSRVGTSGRGYQETQYF. The CDR3 DNA sequence: TGTGCCACCAGCAGAGTGGGGACTAGCGGGAGAGGGTACCAAGAGACCCAGTACTTC.

This clonotype has more than one count but fewer than ten. CDR3 in DNA: TGTGCCAGCAGCTTAGCGAACAGGGGGGGCACTGAAGCTTTCTTT. Translated: CASSLANRGGTEAFF. The chain employs TRBV7-9 and TRBJ1-1; 8 nucleotides agree with TRBD1. This CDR3 comprises 15 residues. Germline lookup yields CDR1 SEHNR and CDR2 FQNEAQ (reference sequence). Trimming at V came to 0 bases and at J to 4 bases, leaving 4 bases not matched to a gene.